The entry below describes one TCR beta chain. Its antigen is not known. This entry belongs to a study of T cell responses to AZD1222 COVID-19 vaccine. CDR1 SGHAT and CDR2 FQNNGV come from the germline V gene. This CDR3 is built from 13 residues. V lost 2 bases to trimming and J lost 5 bases, with 7 bases between them. Study results and caveats: The sample set comprised mostly white British donors with more females, and clonal diversity was possibly underestimated.

Clones were sequenced by immunoSEQ multiplex PCR, and TCRdb holds only the in-frame ones, with some missing. The sample holds around 150,000 clones, 92% seen once. The V and J genes are TRBV11-2 and TRBJ2-1; D call uncertain. Sample: peripheral blood, taken 28 days after the second AZD1222 dose. The TCR comes from an adult who received the AZD1222 COVID-19 vaccine. CDR3 bases: TGTGCCAGCAGCTTAAGGGCAAACAATGAGCAGTTCTTC. As protein: CASSLRANNEQFF.